These 15 T cell receptor beta chains originate from one sample sequenced in a study of vaccination and CD4 T cells after COVID-19. Their target antigens are unknown. Indicated treatment: roughly 10-day PBMC culture with coronavirus spike peptide pools or control peptides (ViraFEST assay). Oncomine TCR Beta short-read sequencing was applied to DNA from cultured CD4+ T cells. TCRdb used MiXCR to reprocess the PCR reads, holding one entry per CDR3 protein. The table has 1,500 to 2,000 distinct CDR3 sequences, approximately 61% seen once. The material sequenced was CD4+ T cells from blood, cultured in vitro, taken after SARS-CoV-2 vaccination. These receptors were obtained from a human donor who had recovered from COVID-19.

This rearrangement joins TRBV7-3 to TRBJ1-1; D not resolved. Germline CDR1 reads SGHTA; CDR2 reads FQGTGA. The CDR3 is 13 residues long. V dropped 4 bases and J dropped 4 bases, with 10 bases sitting between them. The CDR3 spells CASSSSGGTEAFF. The CDR3 DNA follows: TGTGCCAGCAGCTCTTCGGGTGGCACTGAAGCTTTCTTT.

By share, this clonotype ranks as hyperexpanded. The chain carries TRBV6-1 and TRBJ1-2; D perhaps matches TRBD1 (6 bases). Trimming stripped 3 bases from V and 5 bases from J, with 16 bases between. CDR1 MNHNS and CDR2 SASEGT come from the germline V gene. CDR3 length: 15 amino acids. The CDR3 nucleotides are TGTGCCAGCAGTGACCGCGGGGGGGCCAAATATGGCTACACCTTC. It translates to CASSDRGGAKYGYTF.

In nucleotides, the CDR3 is TGTGCCAGCAGCCCCCCCGGTCCAGGGGTGAACACTGAAGCTTTCTTT. The encoded protein is CASSPPGPGVNTEAFF. This chain joins TRBV7-6 and TRBJ1-1, with D perhaps TRBD1 (6 bases). The germline gives CDR1 SGHVS, CDR2 FNYEAQ. Deletions cut 5 bases from V and 0 bases from J, with 16 bases between. The CDR3 runs 16 residues. Looking up the rest from reference TRBV7-6 and TRBJ1-1 gives the full variable domain: GAGVSQSPRYKVTKRGQDVALRCDPISGHVSLYWYRQALGQGPEFLTYFNYEAQQDKSGLPNDRFSAERPEGSISTLTIQRTEQRDSAMYRCASSPPGPGVNTEAFFGQGTRLTVV.

CDR3 DNA: TGTGCCAGCAGCCGACAGGGGGGCAGCACAGATACGCAGTATTTT. Translating gives CASSRQGGSTDTQYF. The V gene is TRBV6-1, the J gene TRBJ2-3, with 9 bases aligning to TRBD1. Germline V gives CDR1 MNHNS, CDR2 SASEGT. The CDR3 sequence is 15 residues long. V trimming: 6 bases; J trimming: 0 bases; junction bases outside the gene matches: 4.

The chain combines TRBV7-6 with TRBJ1-3, with D tentatively TRBD1 (6 bases). In germline, CDR1 is SGHVS, CDR2 FNYEAQ. This CDR3 has 13 amino acids. V lost 6 bases and J lost 7, with 13 bases in between. The CDR3 DNA reads as TGTGCCAGCAGTCCAACCAGGGGTAACACCATATATTTT. Amino acid sequence: CASSPTRGNTIYF.

The rearrangement joins TRBV24-1 to TRBJ2-5, with 7 nucleotides matching TRBD1. Germline V gene lookup returns CDR1 KGHDR and CDR2 SFDVKD. V shed 4 bases and J 1 base; nucleotides not matched to a gene: 5. The CDR3 is 15 amino acids. Here the CDR3 reads CATSDARTGQETQYF. CDR3 DNA sequence: TGTGCCACCAGTGACGCCCGGACAGGCCAAGAGACCCAGTACTTC.

This clonotype has a handful of counts. The chain is built from TRBV20-1 and TRBJ1-5; possibly TRBD1 for D (6 bases). There are 13 residues in the CDR3. Germline V CDR1 and CDR2: DFQATT, SNEGSKA (reference sequence). V was shortened by 6 bases and J by 5 bases, with 14 bases between the two germline ends. CDR3 in DNA: TGCAGTGCCACAGGGAGGGATGATCAGCCCCAGCATTTT. Translating it yields CSATGRDDQPQHF.

The V call is TRBV10-3, the J call TRBJ2-7, with 8 bases fitting TRBD1. The CDR3 loop spans 16 amino acids. V was clipped by 4 bases and J by 5 bases; unmatched bases: 13. Germline V CDR1 and CDR2: ENHRY, SYGVKD. The CDR3 region has the DNA TGTGCCATCAGTGTCACTCCCCAGGGGGCAGGGGACGAGCAGTACTTC. Translation gives CAISVTPQGAGDEQYF.

V usage is TRBV12-3 or TRBV12-4 and J usage is TRBJ2-5, with TRBD2 matching over 13 bases. CDR3 size: 18 residues. V gave up 5 bases and J gave up 4 bases; unmatched junction bases: 13. The CDR3 DNA reads TGTGCCAGCAGTCTCGGACTAGCGGGAGAGAACTCGCCAGAGACCCAGTACTTC. Amino acid sequence: CASSLGLAGENSPETQYF.

This sequence joins TRBV7-9 and TRBJ1-1; 7 nucleotides align to TRBD1. The CDR3 is 14 residues long. Per the germline V gene, CDR1 is SEHNR and CDR2 is FQNEAQ (reference sequence). V lost 6 bases, J lost 11 bases, and 15 bases stayed unmatched. CDR3 residues: CASSSSGTEGAAFF. The CDR3, as DNA: TGTGCCAGCAGTTCATCCGGGACAGAGGGAGCGGCTTTCTTT.

The chain uses TRBV6-1 and TRBJ2-3; unclear D gene. CDR3 length: 17 residues. Germline assignment: CDR1 MNHNS and CDR2 SASEGT. V dropped 4 bases and J dropped 7 bases, with 24 bases sitting between them. DNA of the CDR3: TGTGCCAGCAGTGCCCCACGCCTAATGCTAGGCCCGAATACGCAGTATTTT. Translated, it gives CASSAPRLMLGPNTQYF.

This clonotype has only one observation. Because it lacks the conserved phenylalanine or tryptophan at the end, this CDR3 is likely a read error. The limits of the CDR3 on the DNA are not certain, so only TCRdb's listed CDR3 is given. J is TRBJ2-1 and V is TRBV11-2; no DNA check was done on the table's D call, TRBD2. The CDR3 spans 15 amino acids, including both terminal residues. Germline loops: CDR1 SGHAT, CDR2 FQNNGV. This chain's CDR3 is CASSLGPMGTLHFGN.

The V call is TRBV6-1, the J call TRBJ2-7, with TRBD1 matching 7 bases. The germline V gene has CDR1 MNHNS and CDR2 SASEGT. V lost 6 bases to trimming and J lost 0 bases; unmatched junction nucleotides: 11. The CDR3 totals 16 residues. The DNA for the CDR3 is TGTGCCAGCAGGGCCATAAGGGACAGACCCTCCTACGAGCAGTACTTC. Translated, it gives CASRAIRDRPSYEQYF.

The chain's CDR3 is CSASGVTGTSPYEQYF. The CDR3 nucleotides read TGCAGTGCTAGTGGGGTGACCGGGACTAGCCCATACGAGCAGTACTTC. V usage is TRBV20-1 and J usage is TRBJ2-7, with TRBD2 matching 9 bases. Germline CDR1 is DFQATT and CDR2 is SNEGSKA (reference sequence). Trimming at V came to 3 bases and at J to 4 bases, leaving 13 bases not matched to a gene. The CDR3 totals 16 residues.

By its share, this clonotype is large. The chain has TRBV7-6 and TRBJ2-7; 8 bases are a match to TRBD1. The CDR3 covers 14 residues. The germline V gene has CDR1 SGHVS and CDR2 FNYEAQ. V trimming: 5 bases; J trimming: 2 bases; junction bases outside the gene matches: 5. CDR3: CASSPLTGAYEQYF. In DNA form, the CDR3 reads TGTGCCAGCAGCCCCCTGACAGGGGCCTACGAGCAGTACTTC.